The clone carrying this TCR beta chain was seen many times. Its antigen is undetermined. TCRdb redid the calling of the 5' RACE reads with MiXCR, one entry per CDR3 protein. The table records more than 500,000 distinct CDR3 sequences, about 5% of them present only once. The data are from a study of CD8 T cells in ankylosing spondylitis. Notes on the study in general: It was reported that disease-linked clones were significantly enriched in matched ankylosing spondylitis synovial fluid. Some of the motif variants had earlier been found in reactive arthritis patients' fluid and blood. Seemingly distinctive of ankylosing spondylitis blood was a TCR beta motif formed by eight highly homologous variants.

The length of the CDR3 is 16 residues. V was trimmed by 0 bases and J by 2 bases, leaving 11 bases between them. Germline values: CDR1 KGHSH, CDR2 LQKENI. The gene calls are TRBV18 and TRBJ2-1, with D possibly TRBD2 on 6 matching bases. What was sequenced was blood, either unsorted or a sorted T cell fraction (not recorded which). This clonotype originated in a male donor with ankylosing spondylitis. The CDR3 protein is CASSPPGGRTYNEQFF. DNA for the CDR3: TGTGCCAGCTCACCACCGGGTGGGAGGACCTACAATGAGCAGTTCTTC.